These 6 T cell receptor beta chains originate from one sample sequenced in a study of cytomegalovirus exposure and HLA in healthy donors. 13 Jbeta primers and 60 Vbeta primers were used for the PCR. This table comes from immunoSEQ multiplex PCR, and its TCRdb copy is limited to in-frame clones, with some not included. The sample records some 41,000 clones, roughly half being singletons. The specimen was PBMCs. These receptor sequences come from a man in his sixties in good health and CMV-seronegative.

The CDR3 loop is CASSLERTGGTQYF. CDR3 DNA: TGTGCCAGCAGCTTGGAGCGTACAGGGGGGACCCAGTACTTC. The chain joins TRBV5-4 to TRBJ2-5, with 8 positions matching TRBD1. Germline CDR1 SGHNT, CDR2 YYREEE (reference sequence). The trim removed 0 bases at V and 7 bases at J, leaving 5 bases unmatched. This CDR3 comprises 14 residues. Together with reference TRBV5-4 and TRBJ2-5, the CDR3 gives the full variable domain: ETGVTQSPTHLIKTRGQQVTLRCSSQSGHNTVSWYQQALGQGPQFIFQYYREEENGRGNFPPRFSGLQFPNYSSELNVNALELDDSALYLCASSLERTGGTQYFGPGTRLLVL.

V is TRBV7-3 and J is TRBJ2-5, with 9 nucleotides matching TRBD1. Germline V gives CDR1 SGHTA, CDR2 FQGTGA. J lost 5 bases, V lost 3 bases, and 1 base had no gene match. This CDR3 comprises 13 residues. Written as DNA, the CDR3 is TGTGCCAGCAGCTTGGGGACAGGGGAGACCCAGTACTTC. It specifies CASSLGTGETQYF.

The chain uses TRBV29-1 and TRBJ2-5, with TRBD1 identical over 9 bases. The V gene's germline CDR1 is SQVTM and CDR2 ANQGSEA. V gave up 6 bases and J gave up 6 bases; unmatched junction bases: 8. The CDR3 consists of 13 residues. CDR3 protein: CSVATGGTKTQYF. CDR3 coding DNA: TGCAGCGTGGCTACAGGGGGCACAAAGACCCAGTACTTC.

The genes are TRBV11-2 and TRBJ2-1; D is uncertain. The germline CDR1 and CDR2 sequences are SGHAT and FQNNGV. V was pared by 1 base and J by 6 bases, with 10 bases between. The CDR3 consists of 14 residues. The CDR3 loop reads CASSLGFSINEQFF. The CDR3, as DNA: TGTGCCAGCAGCTTAGGGTTTAGTATCAATGAGCAGTTCTTC.

The genes are TRBV2 and TRBJ2-3; no firm D call. In germline, CDR1 is SNHLY, CDR2 FYNNEI. Trimming shortened V by 5 bases and J by 2 bases, and 14 bases separated the two germline ends. CDR3 length equals 15 residues. CDR3 sequence reads: CASSQNRPNTDTQYF. CDR3 DNA: TGTGCCAGCAGTCAGAACCGCCCCAACACAGATACGCAGTATTTT.

The chain recombines TRBV30 with TRBJ2-7; 15 nucleotides line up with TRBD2. The ends lost 5 bases at V and 4 bases at J; junction bases unmatched: 9. CDR1 is GTSNPN and CDR2 is SVGIG in the germline V gene (reference sequence). CDR3 length: 16 amino acids. CDR3 nucleotide sequence: TGTGCCTGGGCCACTAGGACTAGCGGGAGGGATTACGAGCAGTACTTC. This codes for CAWATRTSGRDYEQYF.